This T cell receptor (beta chain) is drawn from a study of beta chain features in type 1 diabetes. Study-level information: Patients and healthy donors were similar in age, gender and cell yields. Overall study results and limits: Any PCR bias toward short templates would affect both groups alike.

This clone came up a few times. What it binds is not known. The study reverse transcribed the entire isolated RNA, so it sequenced expressed TCRB transcripts. Profiled with immunoSEQ multiplex PCR; TCRdb holds only in-frame clones, not every one. The sample gives hundreds of thousands of clones, 68% of which show up once; around 0.05% is in the top ten. Input material: naive CD4+ T cells from blood. This TCR was sampled from a man younger than 40 in good health.

Here the CDR3 reads CSVERDGGAYEAFF. The CDR3 nucleotides read TGCAGCGTTGAACGGGACGGAGGCGCGTATGAAGCTTTCTTT. The chain has TRBV29-1 and TRBJ1-1; D possibly corresponds to TRBD1 (5 bases). V was cut by 2 bases and J by 7 bases, with 17 bases left in between. Germline V lookup: CDR1 SQVTM, CDR2 ANQGSEA. The CDR3 is 14 amino acids.